Given below is one T cell receptor (beta chain) in context. A junction end diverges from the germline sequence, so it may reflect a read error. Since the library was made to target alpha chains, this beta chain is a stray read and its abundance is not meaningful. Alpha and beta constant-region primers primed reverse transcription of about 470 ng RNA. Each of the alpha and beta chains got its own library through chain-specific third strand synthesis with indices. TCRdb fed the 5' RACE reads into MiXCR, producing one record per CDR3 protein. The data show some 600 distinct CDR3 sequences, 60% to 75% seen once. The repertoire came from unfractionated whole blood and reflected all unsorted peripheral T cells. The data belong to a study of HIV-infected patients and healthy controls. Germline CDR1 reads SSHAT; CDR2 reads FNYEAQ (reference sequence). This CDR3 contains 14 residues.

The source is an adult with HIV infection. This chain links TRBV7-7 with TRBJ2-3; the match to TRBD2 covers 11 bases. The sample here was blood, taken before antiretroviral therapy. The CDR3 DNA reads TGTGCTAGCAGCCCCGGACTAGCGGGAGATACGCAGTATTTT. This gives the protein CASSPGLAGDTQYF.